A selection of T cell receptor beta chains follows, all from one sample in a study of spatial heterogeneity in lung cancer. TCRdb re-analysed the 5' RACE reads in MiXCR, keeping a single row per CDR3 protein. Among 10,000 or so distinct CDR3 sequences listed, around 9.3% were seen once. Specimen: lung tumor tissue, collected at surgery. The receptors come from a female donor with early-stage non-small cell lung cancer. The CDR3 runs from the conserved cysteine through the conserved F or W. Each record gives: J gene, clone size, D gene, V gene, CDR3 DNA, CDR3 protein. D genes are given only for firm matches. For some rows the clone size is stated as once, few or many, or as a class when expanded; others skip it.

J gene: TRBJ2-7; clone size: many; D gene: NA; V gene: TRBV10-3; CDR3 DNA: TGTGCCATCAGTGAGTCGACAGGTACTACCTACGAGCAGTACTTC; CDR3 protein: CAISESTGTTYEQYF
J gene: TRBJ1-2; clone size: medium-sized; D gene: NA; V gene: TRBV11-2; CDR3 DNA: TGTGCCAGCAGCTTAGGACTTAACTATGGCTACACCTTC; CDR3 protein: CASSLGLNYGYTF
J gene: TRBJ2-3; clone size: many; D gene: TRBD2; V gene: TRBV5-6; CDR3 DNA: TGTGCCAGCAGCTTGGCTGGCGGGGGGCAAAAAGATACGCAGTATTTT; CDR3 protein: CASSLAGGGQKDTQYF
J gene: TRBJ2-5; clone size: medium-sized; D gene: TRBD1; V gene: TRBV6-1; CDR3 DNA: TGTGCCAGCAGTGACTACAGGGGGAGTTACGAGACCCAGTACTTC; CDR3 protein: CASSDYRGSYETQYF
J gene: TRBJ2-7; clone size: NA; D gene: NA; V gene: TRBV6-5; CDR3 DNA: TGTGCCAGCAGTTCGACTTGGGGGGGGCGGCCCTACGAGCAGTACTTC; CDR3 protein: CASSSTWGGRPYEQYF
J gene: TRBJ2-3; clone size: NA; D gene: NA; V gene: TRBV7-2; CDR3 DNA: TGTGCCAGCAGCTCCGTCGTACATACGCAGTATTTT; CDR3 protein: CASSSVVHTQYF
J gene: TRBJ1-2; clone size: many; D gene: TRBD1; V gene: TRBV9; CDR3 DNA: TGTGCCAGCAGCGTAGGGGGACAGGGTTATGGCTACACCTTC; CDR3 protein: CASSVGGQGYGYTF
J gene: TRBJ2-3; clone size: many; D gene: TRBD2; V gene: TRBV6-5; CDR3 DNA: TGTGCCAGCAGCCATCGACTAGCGGGGGATGAGGGGCAGTATTTT; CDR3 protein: CASSHRLAGDEGQYF
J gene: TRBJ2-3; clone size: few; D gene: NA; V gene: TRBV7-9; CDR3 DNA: TGTGCCAGCAGCCCTCCGGGCGTTAGCACAGATACGCAGTATTTT; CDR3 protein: CASSPPGVSTDTQYF
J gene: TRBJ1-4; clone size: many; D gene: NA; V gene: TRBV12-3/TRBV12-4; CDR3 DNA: TGTGCCAGCAGTAGACAGAAAGAAGAAAAACTGTTTTTT; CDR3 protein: CASSRQKEEKLFF
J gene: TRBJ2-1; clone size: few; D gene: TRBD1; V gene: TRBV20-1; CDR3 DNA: TGCAGTGCCCTGGACAGGGGTTTGGATGAGCAGTTCTTC; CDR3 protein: CSALDRGLDEQFF
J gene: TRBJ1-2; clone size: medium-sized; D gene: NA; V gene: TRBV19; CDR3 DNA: TGTGCCAGCCGACAAAAAATTCGCGGCTACACCTTC; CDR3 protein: CASRQKIRGYTF
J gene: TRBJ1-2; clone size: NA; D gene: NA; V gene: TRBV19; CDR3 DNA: TGTGCCAGTAGTATGTTGGTCTCCTATGGCTACACCTTC; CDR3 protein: CASSMLVSYGYTF
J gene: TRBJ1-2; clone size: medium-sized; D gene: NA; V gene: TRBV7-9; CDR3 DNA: TGTGCCAGCAGCTCAACCCTCGGACAGCGCTCTAACTATGGCTACACCTTC; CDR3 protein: CASSSTLGQRSNYGYTF
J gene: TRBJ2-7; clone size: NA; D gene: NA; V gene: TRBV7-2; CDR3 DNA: TGTGCCAGCAGCTTAATGGCCTACGAGCAGTACTTC; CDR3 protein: CASSLMAYEQYF
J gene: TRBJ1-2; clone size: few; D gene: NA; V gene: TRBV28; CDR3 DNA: TGTGCCAGCAGTTTTCGGGTGAACTATGGCTACACCTTC; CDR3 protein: CASSFRVNYGYTF
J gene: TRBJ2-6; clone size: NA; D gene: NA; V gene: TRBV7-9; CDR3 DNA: TGTGCCAGCAGCATCCTACAGGGTTACGGGGCCAACGTCCTGACTTTC; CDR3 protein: CASSILQGYGANVLTF
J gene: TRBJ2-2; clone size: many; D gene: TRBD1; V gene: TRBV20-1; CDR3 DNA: TGCAGTGCTCCGGACAGGGTCCACGGGGAGCTGTTTTTT; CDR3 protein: CSAPDRVHGELFF
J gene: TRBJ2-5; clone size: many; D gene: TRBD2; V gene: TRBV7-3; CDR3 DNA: TGTGCCAGCAGCCTCGCGGGGGTGGAAGAGACCCAGTACTTC; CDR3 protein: CASSLAGVEETQYF
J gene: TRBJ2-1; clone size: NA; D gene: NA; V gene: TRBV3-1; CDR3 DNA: TGTGCCAGCAGCTCAGGACCCCTTAGGGGGAATGAGCAGTTCTTC; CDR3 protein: CASSSGPLRGNEQFF
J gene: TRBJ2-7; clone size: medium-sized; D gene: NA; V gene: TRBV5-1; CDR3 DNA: TGCGCCAGCAGCTTGGAGGGGGGCGAGCAGTACTTC; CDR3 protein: CASSLEGGEQYF
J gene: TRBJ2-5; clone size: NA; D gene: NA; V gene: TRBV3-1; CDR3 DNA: TGTGCCAGCAATGGGGACCAAGTGCAAGAGACCCAGTACTTC; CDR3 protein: CASNGDQVQETQYF
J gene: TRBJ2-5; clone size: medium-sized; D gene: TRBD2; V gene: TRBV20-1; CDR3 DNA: TGCAGTGCTTGGGCGGGGGAGGTAGAGACCCAGTACTTC; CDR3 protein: CSAWAGEVETQYF
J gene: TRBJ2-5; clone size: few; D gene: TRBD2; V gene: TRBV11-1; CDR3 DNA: TGTGCCAGCAGCTTCTTTGCGGGGGGCCCCCAAGAGACCCAGTACTTC; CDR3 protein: CASSFFAGGPQETQYF
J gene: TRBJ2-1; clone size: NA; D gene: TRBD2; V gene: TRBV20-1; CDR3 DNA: TGCAGTGCAAGTCTAGCGGGGTACAATGAGCAGTTCTTC; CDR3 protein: CSASLAGYNEQFF
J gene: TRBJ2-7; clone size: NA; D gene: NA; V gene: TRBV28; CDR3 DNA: TGTGCCAGCAGTTTATTAGCCTACGAGCAGTACTTC; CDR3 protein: CASSLLAYEQYF
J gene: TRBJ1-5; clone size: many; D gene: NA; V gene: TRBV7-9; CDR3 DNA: TGTGCCAGCAGCTCGGACCGGGCCCAGCCCCAGCATTTT; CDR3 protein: CASSSDRAQPQHF
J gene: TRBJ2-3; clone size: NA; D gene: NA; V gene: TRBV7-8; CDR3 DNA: TGTGCCAGCAGCTTGGGGGTACCCACAGATACGCAGTATTTT; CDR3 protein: CASSLGVPTDTQYF
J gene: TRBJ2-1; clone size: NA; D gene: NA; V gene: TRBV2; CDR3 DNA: TGTGCCAGCAGTGAAGGTTCCAAGGGCTCCTACAATGAGCAGTTCTTC; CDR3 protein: CASSEGSKGSYNEQFF
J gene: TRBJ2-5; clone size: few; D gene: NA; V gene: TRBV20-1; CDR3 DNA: TGCAGTGCCCTGGGGGGGGCAGGGGGCTTCCAAGAGACCCAGTACTTC; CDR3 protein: CSALGGAGGFQETQYF
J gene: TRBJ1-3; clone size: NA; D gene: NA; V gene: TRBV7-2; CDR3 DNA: TGTGCCAGCAGCTTAGGCGGAACCTATGGAAACACCATATATTTT; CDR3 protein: CASSLGGTYGNTIYF
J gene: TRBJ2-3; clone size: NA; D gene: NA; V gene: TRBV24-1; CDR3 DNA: TGTGCCACCAGTGAGGCAGGGGGCACAGATACGCAGTATTTT; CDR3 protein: CATSEAGGTDTQYF
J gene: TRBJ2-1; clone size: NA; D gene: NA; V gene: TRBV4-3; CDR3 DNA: TGCGCCAGCAGCCAAGATGGGTACAATGAGCAGTTCTTC; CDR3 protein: CASSQDGYNEQFF
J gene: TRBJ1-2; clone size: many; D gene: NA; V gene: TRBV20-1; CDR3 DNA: TGCAGTGCTAGGCCATCCGGAGGGGCCAGTGGCTACACCTTC; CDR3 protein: CSARPSGGASGYTF